This paragraph covers one TCR beta chain sequence. The target antigen is unknown. The data derive from a study of T cell responses to AZD1222 COVID-19 vaccine. Study-level background: Doses given second, at about 4 or about 12 weeks, were pooled.

Using immunoSEQ multiplex PCR, the repertoire was profiled, and TCRdb retains in-frame clones only, with some absent. This table has about 120,000 clones, around 90% appearing once. Overall study results and limits: As reported, nearly half of all spike-specific TCRs target variant regions that are unmutated.

Trimming removed 3 bases at V and 6 bases at J, with 12 bases between. The CDR3 totals 14 residues. Per the germline V gene, CDR1 is LNHDA and CDR2 is SQIVND (reference sequence). This receptor was identified in an adult in good health. This chain links TRBV19 with TRBJ2-1; tentatively, D is TRBD1 or TRBD2 (5 bases each). The sequenced sample was peripheral blood, obtained on day 0 of AZD1222 vaccination. CDR3: CASSIPVRGNEQFF. Here the CDR3 DNA reads TGTGCCAGTAGTATCCCGGTGAGGGGCAATGAGCAGTTCTTC.